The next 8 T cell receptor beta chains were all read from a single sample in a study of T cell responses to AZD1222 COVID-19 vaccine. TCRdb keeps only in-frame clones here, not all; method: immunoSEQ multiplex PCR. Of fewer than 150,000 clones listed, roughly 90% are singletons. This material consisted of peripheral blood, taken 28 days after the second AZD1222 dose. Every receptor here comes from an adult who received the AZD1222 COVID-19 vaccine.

CDR3 amino acids: CASRLGQGGSPLHF. In DNA form, the CDR3 reads TGTGCCAGCAGGCTGGGACAGGGGGGTTCACCCCTCCACTTT. The chain combines TRBV6-5 with TRBJ1-6; TRBD1 matches at 11 bases. The CDR3 has 14 amino acids. After removal of 6 bases from V and 9 bases from J, the junction contained 4 bases not matched to a gene. Germline V gives CDR1 MNHEY, CDR2 SVGAGI.

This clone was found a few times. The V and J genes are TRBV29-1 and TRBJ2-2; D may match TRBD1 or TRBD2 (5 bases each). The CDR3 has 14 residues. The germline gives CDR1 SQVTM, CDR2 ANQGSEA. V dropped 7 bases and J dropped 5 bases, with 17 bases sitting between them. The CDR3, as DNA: TGCAGCGCGGGAAAGGGGAGATGGACCGGGGAGCTGTTTTTT. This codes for CSAGKGRWTGELFF.

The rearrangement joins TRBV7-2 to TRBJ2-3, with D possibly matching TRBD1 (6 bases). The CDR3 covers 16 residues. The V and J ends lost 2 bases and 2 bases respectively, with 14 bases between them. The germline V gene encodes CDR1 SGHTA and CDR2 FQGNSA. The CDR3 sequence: CASSLQGLRLTDTQYF. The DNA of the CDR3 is TGTGCCAGCAGCTTACAGGGGTTGCGTCTCACAGATACGCAGTATTTT.

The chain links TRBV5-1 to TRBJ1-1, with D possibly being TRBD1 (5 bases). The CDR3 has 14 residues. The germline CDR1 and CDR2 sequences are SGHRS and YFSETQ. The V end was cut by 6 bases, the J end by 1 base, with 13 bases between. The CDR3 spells CASIRGAQNTEAFF. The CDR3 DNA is TGCGCCAGCATCCGTGGGGCGCAGAACACTGAAGCTTTCTTT.

CDR3 coding DNA: TGTGCCAGCAGCCTGGGACAGGCCCGGGAAAAACTGTTTTTT. Amino acid sequence: CASSLGQAREKLFF. The chain uses TRBV7-9 and TRBJ1-4; 8 bases match TRBD1. Germline lookup yields CDR1 SEHNR and CDR2 FQNEAQ (reference sequence). This CDR3 region has 14 residues. V lost 5 bases to trimming and J lost 8 bases; unmatched junction nucleotides: 7. Looking up the rest from reference TRBV7-9 and TRBJ1-4 gives the full variable domain: DTGVSQNPRHKITKRGQNVTFRCDPISEHNRLYWYRQTLGQGPEFLTYFQNEAQLEKSRLLSDRFSAERPKGSFSTLEIQRTEQGDSAMYLCASSLGQAREKLFFGSGTQLSVL.

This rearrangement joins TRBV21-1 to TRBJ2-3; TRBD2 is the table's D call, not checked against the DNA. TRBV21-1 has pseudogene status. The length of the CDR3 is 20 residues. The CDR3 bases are TGTGCCAGCAGCGCCGGGGAAAGGGACCTAGCGGCTCCTAGCACAGATACGCAGTATTTT. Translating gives CASSAGERDLAAPSTDTQYF.

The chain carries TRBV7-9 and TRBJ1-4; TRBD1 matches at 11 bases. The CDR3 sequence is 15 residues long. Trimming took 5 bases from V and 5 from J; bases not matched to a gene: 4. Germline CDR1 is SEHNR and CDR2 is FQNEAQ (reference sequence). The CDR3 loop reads CASSTGQGANEKLFF. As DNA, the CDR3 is TGTGCCAGCAGCACCGGACAGGGGGCGAATGAAAAACTGTTTTTT.

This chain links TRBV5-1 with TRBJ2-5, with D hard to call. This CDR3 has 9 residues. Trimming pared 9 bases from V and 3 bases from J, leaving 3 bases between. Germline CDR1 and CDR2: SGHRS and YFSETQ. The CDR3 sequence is CATEETQYF. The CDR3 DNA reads TGCGCCACGGAAGAGACCCAGTACTTC.